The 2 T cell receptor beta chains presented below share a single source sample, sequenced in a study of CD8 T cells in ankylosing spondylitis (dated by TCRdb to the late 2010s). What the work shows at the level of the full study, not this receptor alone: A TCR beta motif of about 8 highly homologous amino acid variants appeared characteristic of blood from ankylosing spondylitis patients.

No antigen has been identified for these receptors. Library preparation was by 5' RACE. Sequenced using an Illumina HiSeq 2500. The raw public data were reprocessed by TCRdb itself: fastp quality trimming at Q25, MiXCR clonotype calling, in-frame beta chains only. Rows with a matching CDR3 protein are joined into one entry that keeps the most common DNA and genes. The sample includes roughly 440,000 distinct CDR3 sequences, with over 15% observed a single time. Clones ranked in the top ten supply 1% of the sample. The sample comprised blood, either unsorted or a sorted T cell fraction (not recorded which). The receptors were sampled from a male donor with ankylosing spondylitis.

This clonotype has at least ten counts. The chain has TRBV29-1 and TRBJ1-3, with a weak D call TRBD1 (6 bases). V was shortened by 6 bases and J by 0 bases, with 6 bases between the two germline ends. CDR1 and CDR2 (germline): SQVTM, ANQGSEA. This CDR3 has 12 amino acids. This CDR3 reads CSVRGSGNTIYF. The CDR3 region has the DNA TGCAGCGTCAGGGGCTCTGGAAACACCATATATTTT. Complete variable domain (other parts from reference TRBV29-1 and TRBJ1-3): SAVISQKPSRDICQRGTSLTIQCQVDSQVTMMFWYRQQPGQSLTLIATANQGSEATYESGFVIDKFPISRPNLTFSTLTVSNMSPEDSSIYLCSVRGSGNTIYFGEGSWLTVV.

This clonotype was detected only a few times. The CDR3 bases are TGTGCCAGCAGTGAAGCTGGCTTTAATAGGGGGAAACTGTTTTTT. This sequence encodes CASSEAGFNRGKLFF. The chain links TRBV6-1 to TRBJ1-4, with D perhaps matching TRBD1 (6 bases). CDR3 size: 15 residues. Germline CDR1 reads MNHNS; CDR2 reads SASEGT. With 0 bases removed from V and 11 bases from J, the gap between germline ends came to 16 bases.